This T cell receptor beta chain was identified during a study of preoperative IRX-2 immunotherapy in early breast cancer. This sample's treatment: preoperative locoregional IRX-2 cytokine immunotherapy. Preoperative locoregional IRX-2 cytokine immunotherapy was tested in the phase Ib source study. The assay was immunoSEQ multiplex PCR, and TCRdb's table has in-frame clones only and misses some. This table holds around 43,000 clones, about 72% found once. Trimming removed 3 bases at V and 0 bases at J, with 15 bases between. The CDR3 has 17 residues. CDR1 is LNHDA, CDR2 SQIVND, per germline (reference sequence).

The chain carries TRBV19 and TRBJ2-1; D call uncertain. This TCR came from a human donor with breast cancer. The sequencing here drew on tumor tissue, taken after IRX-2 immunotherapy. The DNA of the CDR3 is TGTGCCAGTAGTATCTCGCCTTTCTCAAGCTCCTACAATGAGCAGTTCTTC. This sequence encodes CASSISPFSSSYNEQFF.